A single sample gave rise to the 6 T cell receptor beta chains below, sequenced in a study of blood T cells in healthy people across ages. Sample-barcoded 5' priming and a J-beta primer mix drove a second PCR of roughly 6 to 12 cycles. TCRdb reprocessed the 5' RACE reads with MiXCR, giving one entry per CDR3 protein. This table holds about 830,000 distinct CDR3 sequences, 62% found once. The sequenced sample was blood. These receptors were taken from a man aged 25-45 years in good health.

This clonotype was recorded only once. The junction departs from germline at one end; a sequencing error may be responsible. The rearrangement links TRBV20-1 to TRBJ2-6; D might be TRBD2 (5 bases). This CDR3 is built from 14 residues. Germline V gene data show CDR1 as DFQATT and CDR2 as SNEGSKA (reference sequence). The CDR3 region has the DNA TGCAGTGCCAGAGCGGCCACTGGGGCCAACGTCCTGACTTTC. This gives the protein CSARAATGANVLTF.

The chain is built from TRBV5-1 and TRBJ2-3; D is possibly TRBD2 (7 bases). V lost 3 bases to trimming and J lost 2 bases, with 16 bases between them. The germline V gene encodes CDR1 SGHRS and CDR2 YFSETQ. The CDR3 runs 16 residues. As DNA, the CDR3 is TGCGCCAGCAGCTGGGAGGGGGATTGGTCCACAGATACGCAGTATTTT. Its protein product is CASSWEGDWSTDTQYF.

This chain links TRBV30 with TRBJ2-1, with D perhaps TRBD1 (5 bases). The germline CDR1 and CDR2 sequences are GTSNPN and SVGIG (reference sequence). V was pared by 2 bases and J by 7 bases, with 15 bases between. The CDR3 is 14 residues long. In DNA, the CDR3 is TGTGCCTGGAGTAGAGGACAAGAACCAAATGAGCAGTTCTTC. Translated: CAWSRGQEPNEQFF.

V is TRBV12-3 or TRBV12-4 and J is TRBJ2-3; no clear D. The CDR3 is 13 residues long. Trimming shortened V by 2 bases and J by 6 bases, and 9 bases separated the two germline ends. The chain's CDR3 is CASSLIADDTQYF. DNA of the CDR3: TGTGCCAGCAGTTTAATAGCAGACGATACGCAGTATTTT.

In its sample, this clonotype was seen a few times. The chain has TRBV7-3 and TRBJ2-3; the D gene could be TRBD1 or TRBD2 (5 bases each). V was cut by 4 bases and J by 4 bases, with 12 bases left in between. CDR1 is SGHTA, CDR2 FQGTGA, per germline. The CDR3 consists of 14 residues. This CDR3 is CASSSRVGADTQYF. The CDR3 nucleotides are TGTGCCAGCAGCTCCCGGGTGGGGGCAGATACGCAGTATTTT.

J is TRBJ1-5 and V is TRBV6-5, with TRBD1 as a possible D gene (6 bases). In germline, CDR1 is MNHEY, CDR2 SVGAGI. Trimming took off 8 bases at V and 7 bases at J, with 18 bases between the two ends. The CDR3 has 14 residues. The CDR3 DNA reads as TGTGCCAGCTCCCTCCGGGACAACGTGCAGCCCCAGCATTTT. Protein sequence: CASSLRDNVQPQHF.